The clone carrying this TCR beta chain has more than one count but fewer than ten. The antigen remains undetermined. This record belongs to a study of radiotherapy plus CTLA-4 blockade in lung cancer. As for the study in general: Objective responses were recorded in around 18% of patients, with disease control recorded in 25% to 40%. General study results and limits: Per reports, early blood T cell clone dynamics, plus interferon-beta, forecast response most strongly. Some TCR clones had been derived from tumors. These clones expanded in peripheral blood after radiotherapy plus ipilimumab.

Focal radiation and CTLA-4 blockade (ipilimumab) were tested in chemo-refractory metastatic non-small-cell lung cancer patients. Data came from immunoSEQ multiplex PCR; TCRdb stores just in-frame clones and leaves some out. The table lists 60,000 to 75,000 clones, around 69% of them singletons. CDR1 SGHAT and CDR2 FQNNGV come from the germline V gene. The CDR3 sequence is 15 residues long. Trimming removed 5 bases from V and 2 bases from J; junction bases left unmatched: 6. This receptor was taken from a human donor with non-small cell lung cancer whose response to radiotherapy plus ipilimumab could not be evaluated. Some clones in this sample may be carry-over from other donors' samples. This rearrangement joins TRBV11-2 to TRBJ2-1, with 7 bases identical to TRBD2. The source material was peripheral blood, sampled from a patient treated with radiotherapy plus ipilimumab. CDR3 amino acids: CASSRQAGAYNEQFF. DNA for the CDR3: TGTGCCAGCAGCCGGCAGGCGGGGGCCTACAATGAGCAGTTCTTC.